The T cell receptor (beta chain) under discussion was sequenced for a study of blood T cell repertoires in COVID-19. The overall study: COVID-19 samples collected from the United States, Italy and Spain covered acute and convalescent phases. PBMCs, B-cell-depleted T cells, or T cells provided the cDNA or gDNA that made up the material.

This clone was observed a single time. The authors' processing: Reference gene primers were amplified, and this amplification served to estimate nucleated cell counts. The repertoire was sequenced with immunoSEQ multiplex PCR; TCRdb's copy has only in-frame clones and lacks some. The D gene and trimming were derived from the DNA, and the V and J assignments and clone size from that table. The sample has fewer than 250,000 clones, roughly 82% seen once; the top ten hold about 4.4%. The V gene end was trimmed by 1 base and the J gene end by 10 bases; junction bases not matched to a gene: 9. The CDR3 contains 16 residues. The germline gives CDR1 MGHDK, CDR2 SYGVNS.

The origin of this receptor is a woman aged 65 to 85 with acute or convalescent COVID-19. The source material was peripheral blood. The chain employs TRBV25-1 and TRBJ1-6, with 8 bases identical to TRBD1. The CDR3: CASSESRTGIDSPLHF. CDR3 nucleotides: TGTGCCAGCAGTGAATCTCGGACAGGGATCGACTCACCCCTCCACTTT. Supplemented by reference TRBV25-1 and TRBJ1-6, the full variable domain reads EADIYQTPRYLVIGTGKKITLECSQTMGHDKMYWYQQDPGMELHLIHYSYGVNSTEKGDLSSESTVSRIRTEHFPLTLESARPSHTSQYLCASSESRTGIDSPLHFGNGTRLTVT.